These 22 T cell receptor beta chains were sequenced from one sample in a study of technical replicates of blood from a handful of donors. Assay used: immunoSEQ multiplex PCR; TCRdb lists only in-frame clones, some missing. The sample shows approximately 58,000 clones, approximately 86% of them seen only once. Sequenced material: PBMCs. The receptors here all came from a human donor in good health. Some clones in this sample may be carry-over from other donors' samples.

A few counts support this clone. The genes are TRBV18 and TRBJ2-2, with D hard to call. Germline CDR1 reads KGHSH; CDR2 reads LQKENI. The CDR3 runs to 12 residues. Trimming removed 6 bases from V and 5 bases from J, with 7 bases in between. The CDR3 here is CASSERTGELFF. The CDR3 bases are TGTGCCAGCTCCGAGAGGACCGGGGAGCTGTTTTTT.

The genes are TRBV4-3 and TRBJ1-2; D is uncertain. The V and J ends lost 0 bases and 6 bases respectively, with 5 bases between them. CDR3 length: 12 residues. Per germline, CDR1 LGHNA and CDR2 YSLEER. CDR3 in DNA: TGCGCCAGCAGCCAAGAGGCCGATGGCTACACCTTC. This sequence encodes CASSQEADGYTF.

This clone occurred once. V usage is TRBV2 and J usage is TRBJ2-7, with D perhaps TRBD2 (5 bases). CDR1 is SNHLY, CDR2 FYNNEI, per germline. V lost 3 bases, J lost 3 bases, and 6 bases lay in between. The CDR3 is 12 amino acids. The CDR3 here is CASSDAGYEQYF. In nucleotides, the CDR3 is TGTGCCAGCAGTGACGCGGGCTACGAGCAGTACTTC.

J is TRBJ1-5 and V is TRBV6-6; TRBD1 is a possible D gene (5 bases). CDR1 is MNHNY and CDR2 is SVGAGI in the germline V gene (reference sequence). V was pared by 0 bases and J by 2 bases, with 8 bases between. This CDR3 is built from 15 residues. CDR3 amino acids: CASSYSEGGNQPQHF. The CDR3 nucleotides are TGTGCCAGCAGTTACTCCGAAGGGGGCAATCAGCCCCAGCATTTT.

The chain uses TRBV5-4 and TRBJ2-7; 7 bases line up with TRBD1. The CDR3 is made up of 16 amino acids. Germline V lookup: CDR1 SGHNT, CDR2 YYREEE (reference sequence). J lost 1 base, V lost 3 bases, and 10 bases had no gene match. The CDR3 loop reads CASSSTTGQPSYEQYF. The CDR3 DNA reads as TGTGCCAGCAGCTCAACCACGGGACAGCCTTCCTACGAGCAGTACTTC. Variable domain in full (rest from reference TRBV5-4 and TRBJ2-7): ETGVTQSPTHLIKTRGQQVTLRCSSQSGHNTVSWYQQALGQGPQFIFQYYREEENGRGNFPPRFSGLQFPNYSSELNVNALELDDSALYLCASSSTTGQPSYEQYFGPGTRLTVT.

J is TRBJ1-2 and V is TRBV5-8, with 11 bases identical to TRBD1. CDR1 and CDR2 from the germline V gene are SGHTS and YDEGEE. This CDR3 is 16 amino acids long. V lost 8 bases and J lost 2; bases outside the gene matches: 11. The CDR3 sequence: CASEPGTGGSNYGYTF. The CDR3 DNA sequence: TGTGCCAGTGAACCCGGGACAGGGGGTTCAAACTATGGCTACACCTTC.

The CDR3 here is CASRPGTGVFYEQYF. The CDR3, as DNA: TGCGCCAGCAGGCCAGGGACAGGGGTTTTCTACGAGCAGTACTTC. The J gene is TRBJ2-7, the V gene TRBV4-1; TRBD1 matches at 10 bases. Germline assignment: CDR1 MGHRA and CDR2 YSYEKL. Trimming removed 6 bases from V and 3 bases from J; junction bases left unmatched: 8. The CDR3 is 15 amino acids.

CDR3 coding DNA: TGTGCCAGCAGCTTTACCGGGACTAGCGACTATGAGCAGTTCTTC. Protein sequence: CASSFTGTSDYEQFF. This chain uses TRBV5-6 with TRBJ2-1; 10 bases match TRBD2. The V gene end was trimmed by 2 bases and the J gene end by 8 bases; junction bases not matched to a gene: 7. Looked up from germline, CDR1 is SGHDT and CDR2 is YYEEEE. The CDR3 consists of 15 residues.

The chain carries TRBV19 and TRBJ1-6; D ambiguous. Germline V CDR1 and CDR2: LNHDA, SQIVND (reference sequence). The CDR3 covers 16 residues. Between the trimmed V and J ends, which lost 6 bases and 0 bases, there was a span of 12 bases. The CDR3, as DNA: TGTGCCAGTAGGGCTACAGCAAGCTCCTATAATTCACCCCTCCACTTT. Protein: CASRATASSYNSPLHF. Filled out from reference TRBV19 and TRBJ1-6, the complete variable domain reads DGGITQSPKYLFRKEGQNVTLSCEQNLNHDAMYWYRQDPGQGLRLIYYSQIVNDFQKGDIAEGYSVSREKKESFPLTVTSAQKNPTAFYLCASRATASSYNSPLHFGNGTRLTVT.

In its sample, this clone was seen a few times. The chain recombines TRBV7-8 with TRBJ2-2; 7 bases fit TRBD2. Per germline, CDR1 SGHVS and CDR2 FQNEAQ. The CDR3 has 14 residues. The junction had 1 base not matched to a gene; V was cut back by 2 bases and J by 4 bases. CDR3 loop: CASSLSSGTGELFF. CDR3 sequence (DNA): TGTGCCAGCAGCTTATCTAGCGGCACCGGGGAGCTGTTTTTT.

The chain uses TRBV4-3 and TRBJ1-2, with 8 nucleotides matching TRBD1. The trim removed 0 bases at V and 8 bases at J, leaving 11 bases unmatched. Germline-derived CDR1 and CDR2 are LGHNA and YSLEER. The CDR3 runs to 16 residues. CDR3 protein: CASSQDRGQDGKGYTF. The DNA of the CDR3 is TGCGCCAGCAGCCAAGATAGGGGACAGGACGGAAAAGGCTACACCTTC.

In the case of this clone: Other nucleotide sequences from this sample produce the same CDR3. In nucleotides, the CDR3 is TGTGCCAGCAGTTACTCCACGGGGGGCTCCTACGAGCAGTACTTC. Protein product: CASSYSTGGSYEQYF. The genes are TRBV6-5 and TRBJ2-7; TRBD2 matches 7 bases. CDR3 length: 15 residues. The V segment lost 0 bases and the J segment 0 bases; nucleotides outside the gene matches: 2. Per the germline V gene, CDR1 is MNHEY and CDR2 is SVGAGI.

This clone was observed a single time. In DNA, the CDR3 is TGCAGCGTTGAAACCGGGTTGGACACTGAAGCTTTCTTT. Protein sequence: CSVETGLDTEAFF. The V and J genes are TRBV29-1 and TRBJ1-1; D remains unclear. The germline gives CDR1 SQVTM, CDR2 ANQGSEA. V lost 2 bases, J lost 3 bases, and 10 bases lay in between. CDR3 length: 13 amino acids.

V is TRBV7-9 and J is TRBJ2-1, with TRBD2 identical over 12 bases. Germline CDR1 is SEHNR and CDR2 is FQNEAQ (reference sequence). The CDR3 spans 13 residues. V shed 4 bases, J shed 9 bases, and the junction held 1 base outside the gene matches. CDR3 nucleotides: TGTGCCAGCAGCTCGACTAGCGGGAGTGAGCAGTTCTTC. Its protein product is CASSSTSGSEQFF.

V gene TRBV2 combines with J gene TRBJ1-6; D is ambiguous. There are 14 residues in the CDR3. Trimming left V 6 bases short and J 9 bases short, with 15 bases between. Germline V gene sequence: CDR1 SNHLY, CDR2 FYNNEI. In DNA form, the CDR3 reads TGTGCCAGCAGGGCAGAGGGTACAGCTTCACCCCTCCACTTT. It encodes CASRAEGTASPLHF.

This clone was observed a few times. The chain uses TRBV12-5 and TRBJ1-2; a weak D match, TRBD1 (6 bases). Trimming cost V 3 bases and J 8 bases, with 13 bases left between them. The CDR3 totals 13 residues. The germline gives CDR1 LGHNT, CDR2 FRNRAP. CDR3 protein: CASGLTGSSGYTF. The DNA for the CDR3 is TGTGCTAGTGGTTTAACAGGGTCCTCAGGCTACACCTTC.

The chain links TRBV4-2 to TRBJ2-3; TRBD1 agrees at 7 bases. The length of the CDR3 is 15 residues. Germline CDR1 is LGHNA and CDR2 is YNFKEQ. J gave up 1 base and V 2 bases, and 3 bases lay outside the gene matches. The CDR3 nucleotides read TGTGCCAGCAGCCAAAATCAGGGGGGCACAGATACGCAGTATTTT. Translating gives CASSQNQGGTDTQYF.

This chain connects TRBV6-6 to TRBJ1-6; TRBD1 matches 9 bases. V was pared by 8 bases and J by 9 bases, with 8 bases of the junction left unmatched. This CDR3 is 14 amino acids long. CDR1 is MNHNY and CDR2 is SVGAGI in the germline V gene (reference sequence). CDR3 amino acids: CASRFRDRVSPLHF. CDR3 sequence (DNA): TGTGCCAGCCGGTTTCGGGACAGGGTTTCACCCCTCCACTTT.

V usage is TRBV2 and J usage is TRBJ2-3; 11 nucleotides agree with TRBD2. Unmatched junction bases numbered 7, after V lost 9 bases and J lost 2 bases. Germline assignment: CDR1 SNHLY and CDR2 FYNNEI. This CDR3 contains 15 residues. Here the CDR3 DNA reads TGTGCCAGTCTGAGGACTAGCGGGTTCACAGATACGCAGTATTTT. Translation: CASLRTSGFTDTQYF.

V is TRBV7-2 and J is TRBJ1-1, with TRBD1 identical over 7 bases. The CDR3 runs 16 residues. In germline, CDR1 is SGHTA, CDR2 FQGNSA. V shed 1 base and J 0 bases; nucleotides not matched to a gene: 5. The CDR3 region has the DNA TGTGCCAGCAGCTTAGGCTTGGACAGGATGAACACTGAAGCTTTCTTT. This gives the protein CASSLGLDRMNTEAFF.

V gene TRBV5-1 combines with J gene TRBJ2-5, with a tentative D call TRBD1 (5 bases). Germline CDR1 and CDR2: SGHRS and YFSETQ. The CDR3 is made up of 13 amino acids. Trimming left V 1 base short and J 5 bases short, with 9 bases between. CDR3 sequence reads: CASSLSDMETQYF. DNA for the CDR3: TGCGCCAGCAGCTTGTCGGACATGGAGACCCAGTACTTC.

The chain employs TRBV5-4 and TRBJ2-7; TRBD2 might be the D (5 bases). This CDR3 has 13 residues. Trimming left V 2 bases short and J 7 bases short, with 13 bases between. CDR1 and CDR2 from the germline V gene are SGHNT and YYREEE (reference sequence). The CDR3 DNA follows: TGTGCCAGCAGCTTTGATCCGGGAAGGGAGCAGTACTTC. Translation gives CASSFDPGREQYF.